This T cell receptor (beta chain) comes out of a study of blood T cell repertoires in COVID-19. At the level of the study: In each case, the material was cDNA or gDNA derived from T cells, B-cell-depleted T cells, or PBMCs.

V lost 4 bases and J lost 8, with 18 bases in between. The CDR3 sequence is 15 residues long. Germline assignment: CDR1 LGHDT and CDR2 YNNKEL (reference sequence). Cohort 3 recovery required two negative PCRs, clearance, or symptom resolution. Original data processing: Estimated nucleated cell counts came from reference gene primer amplification. Data came from immunoSEQ multiplex PCR; TCRdb stores just in-frame clones and leaves some out. D and trimming were read from the DNA, whereas the V and J calls and clone size are those reported in that table. The sample contains 300,000 or so clones, around 84% of which appear only once.

The clonotype comes from a woman younger than 35 who had recovered from COVID-19. Material: PBMCs or T cells enriched from blood (not recorded which). The rearrangement uses TRBV3-1 (or the pseudogene TRBV3-2) and TRBJ1-3; D is perhaps TRBD1 (5 bases). In nucleotides, the CDR3 is TGTGCCAGCAGCCCGACACCCGGGGACTCGCACACCATATATTTT. Translating gives CASSPTPGDSHTIYF.